The following is a TCR beta chain sequence with its context. Its antigen is as yet unknown. The germline gives CDR1 SGHRS, CDR2 YFSETQ. Trimming shortened V by 0 bases and J by 0 bases, and 10 bases separated the two germline ends. The CDR3 is 17 amino acids. The data originate from a study of Ad26.COV2.S vaccination and SARS-CoV-2 variants. Across the whole study: In the study, Ad26.COV2.S was injected intramuscularly once, or twice 56 days apart. General study findings and limits: Researchers cautioned that TCR breadth and depth analyses may have underestimated total T cell responses.

Described treatment: about 20 received Ad26.COV2.S at low or high dose, single or two shots; several received placebo; per-sample allocation not given. The investigators took samples on day 63 after the first vaccine or placebo injection. At a Boston site, the person donating was an adult of 18-55 years. Measured with immunoSEQ multiplex PCR; TCRdb has only the in-frame clones, and not every one. The top ten hold under 2% of the sample, which has about 400,000 clones, about 88% seen once. The sequence came from a person aged 18 to 59 who received the Ad26.COV2.S COVID-19 vaccine or a placebo. The material was peripheral blood, obtained in a trial of Ad26.COV2.S vaccine versus placebo. The chain employs TRBV5-1 and TRBJ1-6; D remains unclear. In DNA form, the CDR3 reads TGCGCCAGCAGCTTGGGTGCAGTTAGCTCCTATAATTCACCCCTCCACTTT. Protein: CASSLGAVSSYNSPLHF.